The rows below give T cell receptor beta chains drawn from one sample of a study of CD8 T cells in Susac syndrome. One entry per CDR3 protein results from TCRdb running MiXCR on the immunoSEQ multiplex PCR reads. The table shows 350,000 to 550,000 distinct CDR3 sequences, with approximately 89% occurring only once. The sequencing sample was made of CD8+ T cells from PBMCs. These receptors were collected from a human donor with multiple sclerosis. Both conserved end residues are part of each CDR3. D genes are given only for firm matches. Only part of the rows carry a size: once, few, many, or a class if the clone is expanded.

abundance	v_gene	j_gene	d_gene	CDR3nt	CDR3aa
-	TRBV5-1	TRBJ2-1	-	TGCGCCAGCAGAGAGCACGGGGCCGACAATGAGCAGTTCTTC	CASREHGADNEQFF
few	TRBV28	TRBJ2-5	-	TGTGCCAGCAGGGAACAGGGTCGGGAGACCCAGTACTTC	CASREQGRETQYF
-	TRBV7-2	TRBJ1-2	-	TGTGCCAGCAGCTTAGCTGACAGTCTCCCTTCGGGCTACACCTTC	CASSLADSLPSGYTF
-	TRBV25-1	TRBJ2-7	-	TGTGCCAGCAGTGAAATTATCGGGGCACTCTACGAGCAGTACTTC	CASSEIIGALYEQYF
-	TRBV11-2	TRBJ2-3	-	TGTGCCAGCAGCTTGTGGTCAGATCCTAGCACAGATACGCAGTATTTT	CASSLWSDPSTDTQYF
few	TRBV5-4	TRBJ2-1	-	TGTGCCAGCAGCCCCTCGGGAGATGAGCAGTTCTTC	CASSPSGDEQFF
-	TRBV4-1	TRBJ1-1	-	TGCGCCAGCAGCCAAGATAAAGACAGAGAGGTCGCTGAAGCTTTCTTT	CASSQDKDREVAEAFF
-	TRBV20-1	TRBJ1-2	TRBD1	TGCAGTGCTAGTAACAGGGGGCGATTCTATGGCTACACCTTC	CSASNRGRFYGYTF
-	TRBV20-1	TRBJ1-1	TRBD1	TGCAGTGCTAGCGGGACAGGGGGGTTGTCCATGAACACTGAAGCTTTCTTT	CSASGTGGLSMNTEAFF
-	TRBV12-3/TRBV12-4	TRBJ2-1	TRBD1	TGTGCCAGCAGCCTCTGGGACAGGCACAATGAGCAGTTCTTC	CASSLWDRHNEQFF
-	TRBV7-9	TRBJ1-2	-	TGTGCCAGCAGCTCGCCTGGGCGGGGCGATCATGGCTACACCTTC	CASSSPGRGDHGYTF
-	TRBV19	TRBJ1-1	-	TGTGCCAGTAGTATAGACACAGGGACTAACACTGAAGCTTTCTTT	CASSIDTGTNTEAFF
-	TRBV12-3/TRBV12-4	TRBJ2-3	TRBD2	TGTGCCAGCAGTCTTCTAGGACTAGCGGAAGATCTTACGCAGTATTTT	CASSLLGLAEDLTQYF
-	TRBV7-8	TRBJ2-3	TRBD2	TGTGCCAGCAGCTTAGGTCGGGGGGGCCGGAGAGATACGCAGTATTTT	CASSLGRGGRRDTQYF
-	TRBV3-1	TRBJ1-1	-	TGTGCCAGCAGCCAAGAGACGTCGGCCGCTGAAGCTTTCTTT	CASSQETSAAEAFF
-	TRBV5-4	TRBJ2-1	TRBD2	TGTGCCAGCAGCTGGGGACTAGCCGATGAGCAGTTCTTC	CASSWGLADEQFF
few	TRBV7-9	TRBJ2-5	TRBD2	TGTGCCAGCAGTCTAATAGCGGGGGGGCAAGAGACCCAGTACTTC	CASSLIAGGQETQYF
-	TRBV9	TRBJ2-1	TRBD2	TGTGCCAGCAGCCTGGGACTAGCGGGAGCAGTTATGTGGAACAGTGAGCAGTTCTTC	CASSLGLAGAVMWNSEQFF
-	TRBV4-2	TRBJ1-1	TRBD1	TGTGCCAGCAGCGGAACCGGGACAGGGACCACTGAAGCTTTCTTT	CASSGTGTGTTEAFF
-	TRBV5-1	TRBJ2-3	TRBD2	TGCGCCAGCAGCTTGGCCGGACGTCTAGCGGGCATAGATACGCAGTATTTT	CASSLAGRLAGIDTQYF
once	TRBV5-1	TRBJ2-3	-	TGCGCCAGCTCCGGCCTGGTCTCTAGCACAGATACGCAGTATTTT	CASSGLVSSTDTQYF
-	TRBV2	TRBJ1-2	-	TGTGCCAGCAGAGACAACCGGGACGAGCGTCTGGACGGCTACACCTTC	CASRDNRDERLDGYTF
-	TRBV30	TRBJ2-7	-	TGTGCCTGGGGGACCGGGGATACCTACGAGCAGTACTTC	CAWGTGDTYEQYF
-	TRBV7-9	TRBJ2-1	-	TGTGCCAGCAGCCTAGACGGGTATGAGCAGTTCTTC	CASSLDGYEQFF
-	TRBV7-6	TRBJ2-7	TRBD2	TGTGCCAGCAGCTTAGGCGTGGCGGGAGGCGCCTACGAGCAGTACTTC	CASSLGVAGGAYEQYF
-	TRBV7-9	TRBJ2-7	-	TGTGCCAGCAGCTGGGTTACAGGCTACGAGCAGTACTTC	CASSWVTGYEQYF
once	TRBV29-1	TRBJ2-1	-	TGCAGCGCCTTCACCACCTACAATGAGCAGTTCTTC	CSAFTTYNEQFF
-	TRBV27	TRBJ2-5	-	TGTGCCAGCAGTTTAAATTTGCAAGAGACCCAGTACTTC	CASSLNLQETQYF
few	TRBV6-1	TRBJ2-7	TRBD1	TGTGCCAGCAGTGGACCGGCGACAGGGGGGTACGAGCAGTACTTC	CASSGPATGGYEQYF
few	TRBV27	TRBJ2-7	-	TGTGCCAGCAGTTTAAAGGGCGAGCAGTACTTC	CASSLKGEQYF
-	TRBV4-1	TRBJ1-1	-	TGCGCCAGCAGCCAAGATCCCGCGGAAATGAACACTGAAGCTTTCTTT	CASSQDPAEMNTEAFF
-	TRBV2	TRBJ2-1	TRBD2	TGTGCCAGCAGTCGACGGATAGCGGGAGACCTCTACAATGAGCAGTTCTTC	CASSRRIAGDLYNEQFF
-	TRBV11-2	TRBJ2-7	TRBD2	TGTGCCAGCAGCTTGGCAACTAGCGGGGGATTCTACGAGCAGTACTTC	CASSLATSGGFYEQYF
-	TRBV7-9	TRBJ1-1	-	TGTGCCAGCAGCGTTGGAACCGGGGGGCGAGGCGACACTGAAGCTTTCTTT	CASSVGTGGRGDTEAFF
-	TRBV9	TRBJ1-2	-	TGTGCCAGCAGCGTGTGGCCCGGCCGGGAAGGGAGCTATGGCTACACCTTC	CASSVWPGREGSYGYTF
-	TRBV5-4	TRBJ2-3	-	TGTGCCAGCAGCTTGATCGGGCCCACAGATACGCAGTATTTT	CASSLIGPTDTQYF
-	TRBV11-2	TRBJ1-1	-	TGTGCCAGCAGATTCAGGACGGCTTCTGGCACTGAAGCTTTCTTT	CASRFRTASGTEAFF